Below, 19 T cell receptor beta chains from the same sample are listed, as sequenced in a study of blood T cell repertoires in COVID-19. Only in-frame clones appear in the TCRdb table, and some are missing; sequencing was by immunoSEQ multiplex PCR. The table records more than 95,000 clones, about 86% of them present only once. Sequenced input: peripheral blood. These receptors were taken from a woman aged 50 to 60 with acute or convalescent COVID-19.

This chain links TRBV7-2 with TRBJ1-6, with 8 bases fitting TRBD1. Germline assignment: CDR1 SGHTA and CDR2 FQGNSA. Trimming at V came to 5 bases and at J to 10 bases, leaving 13 bases not matched to a gene. The CDR3 has 16 residues. As DNA, the CDR3 is TGTGCCAGCAGCCCTACCGGACAGGGCACGATATCACCCCTCCACTTT. Translating it yields CASSPTGQGTISPLHF.

Written as DNA, the CDR3 is TGCGCCAGCAGCCCCGCAACTAATGAAAAACTGTTTTTT. Translation gives CASSPATNEKLFF. V gene TRBV5-1 combines with J gene TRBJ1-4; D is ambiguous. V dropped 4 bases and J dropped 0 bases, with 4 bases sitting between them. Germline lookup yields CDR1 SGHRS and CDR2 YFSETQ. There are 13 residues in the CDR3.

This rearrangement joins TRBV7-2 to TRBJ2-1, with a weak D call TRBD2 (6 bases). CDR1 and CDR2 (germline): SGHTA, FQGNSA. The CDR3 sequence is 13 residues long. V was trimmed by 5 bases and J by 8 bases, leaving 13 bases between them. The CDR3 coding sequence is TGTGCCAGCAGCGGGGGGACTTTTGATGAGCAGTTCTTC. Encoded protein: CASSGGTFDEQFF. The full variable domain, with the rest looked up from reference TRBV7-2 and TRBJ2-1, is GAGVSQSPSNKVTEKGKDVELRCDPISGHTALYWYRQSLGQGLEFLIYFQGNSAPDKSGLPSDRFSAERTGGSVSTLTIQRTQQEDSAVYLCASSGGTFDEQFFGPGTRLTVL.

This clone was counted a single time. The chain carries TRBV30 and TRBJ1-2; unclear D gene. CDR1 GTSNPN and CDR2 SVGIG come from the germline V gene (reference sequence). This CDR3 region has 11 residues. Trimming pared 0 bases from V and 7 bases from J, leaving 6 bases between. The DNA of the CDR3 is TGTGCCTGGAGTGTATGGAGTGGCTACACCTTC. Amino acid sequence: CAWSVWSGYTF.

This rearrangement joins TRBV5-5 to TRBJ2-1; no reliable D call. Germline CDR1 reads SGHKS; CDR2 reads YYEKEE (reference sequence). The CDR3 spans 12 residues. V lost 1 base and J lost 5, with 4 bases in between. In DNA form, the CDR3 reads TGTGCCAGCAGCTTGAAGCACAATGAGCAGTTCTTC. Protein product: CASSLKHNEQFF.

The chain combines TRBV20-1 with TRBJ1-2; D gene unclear. This CDR3 has 11 residues. Germline CDR1 and CDR2: DFQATT and SNEGSKA (reference sequence). The ends were cut back, 6 bases at V and 6 bases at J, with 11 bases in the middle. For the CDR3, the DNA is TGCAGTGCCACCCAGTTCAATGGCTACACCTTC. The encoded protein is CSATQFNGYTF.

The V call is TRBV28, the J call TRBJ2-1, with a possible D match to TRBD2 (5 bases). V shed 3 bases and J shed 4 bases, with 7 bases lying between them. CDR3 size: 13 residues. The V gene's germline CDR1 is MDHEN and CDR2 SYDVKM. The DNA for the CDR3 is TGTGCCAGCAGTTTCCGGGGATACAATGAGCAGTTCTTC. Its protein product is CASSFRGYNEQFF.

The chain is built from TRBV5-1 and TRBJ2-2; 8 nucleotides align to TRBD1. The CDR3 runs to 15 residues. Germline-derived CDR1 and CDR2 are SGHRS and YFSETQ. With 3 bases clipped from V and 4 bases from J, the junction kept 5 bases outside the gene matches. The CDR3 reads CASSSGQGATGELFF. For the CDR3, the DNA is TGCGCCAGCAGCTCCGGACAGGGAGCCACCGGGGAGCTGTTTTTT.

This sequence joins TRBV3-1 (or the pseudogene TRBV3-2) and TRBJ1-5; D gene unclear. V was trimmed by 0 bases and J by 3 bases, leaving 9 bases between them. Germline loops: CDR1 LGHDT, CDR2 YNNKEL (reference sequence). This CDR3 comprises 15 residues. CDR3 nucleotide sequence: TGTGCCAGCAGCCAAGATTTCGGTCTCAATCAGCCCCAGCATTTT. The encoded protein is CASSQDFGLNQPQHF.

This clone was observed a few times. The chain has TRBV6-4 and TRBJ2-1; 7 bases are a match to TRBD2. V was clipped by 4 bases and J by 7 bases; unmatched bases: 7. The CDR3 is 14 amino acids. In germline, CDR1 is MRHNA, CDR2 SNTAGT. Here the CDR3 DNA reads TGTGCCAGCAGTGCAGAGCGGGATATTAATGAGCAGTTCTTC. Its translation: CASSAERDINEQFF.

This rearrangement joins TRBV10-2 to TRBJ1-1, with 10 nucleotides matching TRBD1. CDR3 length: 16 amino acids. In germline, CDR1 is WSHSY, CDR2 SAAADI. V lost 6 bases and J lost 0; bases outside the gene matches: 7. The CDR3 region is CASRQPGQGLNTEAFF. The CDR3 DNA reads TGCGCCAGCAGACAACCGGGACAGGGGTTGAACACTGAAGCTTTCTTT.

The gene calls are TRBV29-1 and TRBJ2-4, with D tentatively TRBD2 (5 bases). V shed 8 bases and J shed 5 bases, with 16 bases lying between them. The CDR3 extends over 13 amino acids. Germline V gene lookup returns CDR1 SQVTM and CDR2 ANQGSEA. DNA for the CDR3: TGCAGCACCCTGGCGGGTCTCCAAAACATTCAGTACTTC. It translates to CSTLAGLQNIQYF.

The rearrangement uses TRBV7-3 and TRBJ2-5; D may be TRBD2 (6 bases). The germline CDR1 and CDR2 sequences are SGHTA and FQGTGA. The CDR3 runs to 16 residues. The V end was cut by 0 bases, the J end by 5 bases, with 16 bases between. CDR3 DNA: TGTGCCAGCAGCTTAACCTCGTCGACTAGTAAGGAGACCCAGTACTTC. Amino acids: CASSLTSSTSKETQYF.

The chain recombines TRBV7-5 with TRBJ1-5. TRBV7-5 is a listed pseudogene. The CDR3 length is 9 residues. The DNA for the CDR3 is TGTGCCAGAAGCTTACTCCAGCATTTT. Translating gives CARSLLQHF.

In its sample, this clone was seen once. This sequence joins TRBV27 and TRBJ1-1; 7 nucleotides align to TRBD1. J lost 4 bases, V lost 6 bases, and 11 bases had no gene match. Germline loops: CDR1 MNHEY, CDR2 SMNVEV (reference sequence). This CDR3 region has 15 residues. CDR3 sequence: CASSLRTGDSTEAFF. The DNA of the CDR3 is TGTGCCAGCAGCCTCCGGACAGGAGATTCCACTGAAGCTTTCTTT.

The rearrangement uses TRBV5-1 and TRBJ2-1, with D perhaps matching TRBD1 (6 bases). CDR3 length equals 15 residues. Germline V lookup: CDR1 SGHRS, CDR2 YFSETQ. The V end lost 3 bases, the J end lost 7 bases, and 17 bases lay between the germline ends. Written as DNA, the CDR3 is TGCGCCAGCAGCTCGGTATCCGCAAGGGGGAATGAGCAGTTCTTC. Translation gives CASSSVSARGNEQFF.

V gene TRBV4-2 combines with J gene TRBJ2-1; 7 bases map to TRBD2. Trimming removed 3 bases from V and 8 bases from J; junction bases left unmatched: 10. This CDR3 comprises 15 residues. Germline CDR1 is LGHNA and CDR2 is YNFKEQ. The chain's CDR3 is CASSHRLARVDEQFF. Here the CDR3 DNA reads TGTGCCAGCAGCCATAGACTAGCCCGGGTCGATGAGCAGTTCTTC.

CDR3 DNA: TGTGCCAGCAGCCACTCGGGACAGGGGTACAATGAGCAGTTCTTC. This encodes CASSHSGQGYNEQFF. The rearrangement uses TRBV3-1 (or the pseudogene TRBV3-2) and TRBJ2-1; TRBD1 agrees at 10 bases. The CDR3 runs 15 residues. Losses at the gene ends were 3 bases for V and 4 bases for J; bases not matched to a gene: 3. Germline lookup yields CDR1 LGHDT and CDR2 YNNKEL (reference sequence).

The chain employs TRBV5-1 and TRBJ1-6, with D unresolved. The germline V and J ends were trimmed by 0 bases and 8 bases, with 12 bases remaining between them. Per germline, CDR1 SGHRS and CDR2 YFSETQ. The CDR3 sequence is 15 residues long. The CDR3 here is CASSLVPGSYSPLHF. CDR3 coding DNA: TGCGCCAGCAGCTTGGTGCCGGGGAGTTATTCACCCCTCCACTTT.